Listed below are T cell receptor beta chains from one sample, sequenced in a study of blood T cell repertoires in COVID-19. The data were produced by immunoSEQ multiplex PCR, yet TCRdb's version contains in-frame clones alone and is incomplete. The repertoire consists of about 280,000 clones, with around 88% occurring once and the leading ten covering about 1.9%. Sequencing was performed on peripheral blood. These receptors were obtained from a woman in her twenties or thirties who had recovered from COVID-19. The CDR3 runs from the conserved cysteine through the conserved F or W. The D gene is left open where the match is weak. Some rows mark clone size as missing; the rest say once, few, many or name a class of expanded clone.

j_gene	abundance	v_gene	d_gene	CDR3aa	CDR3nt
TRBJ2-1	.	TRBV5-4	TRBD2	CASSVSGGAFNEQFF	TGTGCCAGCAGCGTCAGCGGGGGGGCCTTCAATGAGCAGTTCTTC
TRBJ2-2	.	TRBV4-1	.	CASSQVGTANTGELFF	TGCGCCAGCAGCCAAGTTGGCACCGCGAACACCGGGGAGCTGTTTTTT
TRBJ2-7	.	TRBV10-3	TRBD1	CAISKPDRGYEQYF	TGTGCCATCAGTAAGCCAGACAGGGGCTACGAGCAGTACTTC
TRBJ2-5	.	TRBV19	TRBD1	CATGPPGQGRETQYF	TGTGCCACAGGACCTCCGGGACAGGGGAGGGAGACCCAGTACTTC
TRBJ1-1	.	TRBV6-4	TRBD1	CASSPQGEGNTEAFF	TGTGCCAGCAGTCCTCAGGGGGAAGGTAACACTGAAGCTTTCTTT
TRBJ1-1	.	TRBV6-5	.	CASTGGPGAEAFF	TGTGCCAGCACGGGGGGGCCGGGGGCTGAAGCTTTCTTT
TRBJ2-2	.	TRBV14	.	CASSQAPSRNGELFF	TGTGCCAGCAGCCAAGCTCCTAGCAGGAACGGGGAGCTGTTTTTT
TRBJ2-2	.	TRBV28	.	CASSQIYANTGELFF	TGTGCCAGCAGTCAAATCTATGCGAACACCGGGGAGCTGTTTTTT
TRBJ2-7	.	TRBV7-2	TRBD1	CASSLAQTGGNEQYF	TGTGCCAGCAGCTTAGCGCAGACAGGGGGCAACGAGCAGTACTTC
TRBJ1-2	few	TRBV15	TRBD1	CATSRQQGYGYTF	TGTGCCACCAGCAGACAACAGGGGTATGGCTACACCTTC
TRBJ2-7	.	TRBV7-8	TRBD2	CASSLFGRDEQYF	TGTGCCAGCAGCTTATTCGGGAGGGACGAGCAGTACTTC
TRBJ2-7	.	TRBV28	.	CASRSGVRNEQYF	TGTGCCAGCAGATCAGGGGTTCGAAACGAGCAGTACTTC
TRBJ1-6	few	TRBV28	.	CASSLILESPLHF	TGTGCCAGCAGTTTAATACTTGAATCACCCCTCCACTTT
TRBJ2-2	.	TRBV19	.	CASRWRSTGELFF	TGTGCCAGTAGGTGGCGGTCAACCGGGGAGCTGTTTTTT
TRBJ2-7	.	TRBV30	.	CAWSLGLHSNEQYF	TGTGCCTGGAGCCTGGGACTGCACTCCAACGAGCAGTACTTC
TRBJ2-3	.	TRBV6-1	TRBD2	CASSEMSSGSTDTQYF	TGTGCCAGCAGTGAAATGTCTAGCGGGAGCACAGATACGCAGTATTTT
TRBJ1-1	.	TRBV4-3	TRBD1	CASSQGFFDRGLNTEAFF	TGCGCCAGCAGCCAAGGATTCTTTGACAGGGGGCTGAACACTGAAGCTTTCTTT
TRBJ2-1	.	TRBV24-1	TRBD1	CATSDTDRGQGEQFF	TGTGCCACCAGTGATACGGACAGGGGGCAGGGTGAGCAGTTCTTC
TRBJ1-4	.	TRBV5-4	TRBD1	CASSGDRGEEKLFF	TGTGCCAGCAGCGGAGACAGGGGAGAAGAAAAACTGTTTTTT
TRBJ2-3	.	TRBV12-3/TRBV12-4	.	CASRFRGTQYF	TGTGCCAGCAGGTTCCGGGGAACGCAGTATTTT
TRBJ1-6	.	TRBV4-1	.	CASSRESLINSPLHF	TGCGCCAGCAGCCGGGAGTCGCTAATTAATTCACCCCTCCACTTT
TRBJ2-5	.	TRBV12-5	TRBD1	CASGTGVAETQYF	TGTGCTAGTGGGACAGGGGTAGCAGAGACCCAGTACTTC
TRBJ2-6	.	TRBV6-2/TRBV6-3	.	CASSHRAPGANVLTF	TGTGCCAGCAGCCACAGGGCACCTGGGGCCAACGTCCTGACTTTC
TRBJ1-2	once	TRBV7-2	TRBD1	CASRWQRTGDYGYTF	TGTGCCAGCAGATGGCAGCGGACAGGAGATTATGGCTACACCTTC
TRBJ2-6	.	TRBV7-6	.	CASSLGTGGFSGANVLTF	TGTGCCAGCAGCTTGGGCACTGGAGGGTTCTCTGGGGCCAACGTCCTGACTTTC